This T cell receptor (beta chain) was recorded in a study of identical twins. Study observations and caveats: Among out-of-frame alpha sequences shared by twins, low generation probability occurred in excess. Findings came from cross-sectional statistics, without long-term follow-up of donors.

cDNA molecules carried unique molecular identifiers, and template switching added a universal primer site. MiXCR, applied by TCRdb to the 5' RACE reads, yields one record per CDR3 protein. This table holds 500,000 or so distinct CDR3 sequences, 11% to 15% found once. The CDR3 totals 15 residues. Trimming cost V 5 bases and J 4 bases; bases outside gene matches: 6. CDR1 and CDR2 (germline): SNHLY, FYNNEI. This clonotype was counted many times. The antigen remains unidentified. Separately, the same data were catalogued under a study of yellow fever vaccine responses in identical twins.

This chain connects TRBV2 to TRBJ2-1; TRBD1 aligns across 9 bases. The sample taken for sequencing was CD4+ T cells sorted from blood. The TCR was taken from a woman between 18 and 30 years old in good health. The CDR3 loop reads CASSRDRERYNEQFF. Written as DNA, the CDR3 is TGTGCCAGCAGTCGGGACAGGGAGAGATACAATGAGCAGTTCTTC.